These 10 T cell receptor beta chains were sequenced from one sample in a study of CD8 T cells in ankylosing spondylitis. MiXCR, run by TCRdb on the 5' RACE reads, gives a single entry per CDR3 protein. The table records 31,000 or so distinct CDR3 sequences, less than 40% of them present only once. The sequenced sample was synovial fluid, either unsorted or a sorted T cell fraction (not recorded which). These receptor sequences come from a male donor with ankylosing spondylitis.

The rearrangement joins TRBV2 to TRBJ2-1; TRBD1 agrees at 7 bases. Germline CDR1 and CDR2: SNHLY and FYNNEI. Germline trimming cut 4 bases from V and 8 bases from J; bases unmatched to any gene: 8. This CDR3 is 14 amino acids long. CDR3 in amino acids: CASSGSGGWDEQFF. In nucleotides, the CDR3 is TGTGCCAGCAGTGGGTCAGGGGGATGGGATGAGCAGTTCTTC.

The V call is TRBV6-4, the J call TRBJ2-1, with 10 bases that match TRBD1. Germline V gives CDR1 MRHNA, CDR2 SNTAGT. The V gene end was trimmed by 5 bases and the J gene end by 5 bases; junction bases not matched to a gene: 9. This CDR3 spans 16 amino acids. The CDR3 is CASSPTTGTGDNEQFF. The CDR3 coding sequence is TGTGCCAGCAGTCCGACCACCGGGACAGGGGACAATGAGCAGTTCTTC.

This clonotype showed up just once. The chain joins TRBV7-8 to TRBJ2-1; TRBD2 aligns across 7 bases. CDR3 length equals 16 residues. Germline values: CDR1 SGHVS, CDR2 FQNEAQ. V lost 1 base to trimming and J lost 6 bases; unmatched junction nucleotides: 9. The CDR3, as DNA: TGTGCCAGCAGCTTAGTAGGTCTAGCGGAGTTCAATGAGCAGTTCTTC. This sequence encodes CASSLVGLAEFNEQFF.

The chain combines TRBV20-1 with TRBJ1-5; D is perhaps TRBD1 (6 bases). The CDR3 runs 14 residues. V was clipped by 4 bases and J by 0 bases, with 10 bases between them. Germline V gene sequence: CDR1 DFQATT, CDR2 SNEGSKA (reference sequence). CDR3: CSAKQGISNQPQHF. The CDR3 DNA sequence: TGCAGTGCTAAGCAGGGGATTAGCAATCAGCCCCAGCATTTT.

This rearrangement joins TRBV5-6 to TRBJ2-3; 9 positions agree with TRBD2. V trimming: 5 bases; J trimming: 2 bases; junction bases outside the gene matches: 6. The germline V gene has CDR1 SGHDT and CDR2 YYEEEE. CDR3 length: 15 residues. The CDR3 reads CASSYGGRATDTQYF. The DNA of the CDR3 is TGTGCCAGCAGTTACGGCGGGAGGGCCACAGATACGCAGTATTTT. Complete variable domain (other parts from reference TRBV5-6 and TRBJ2-3): DAGVTQSPTHLIKTRGQQVTLRCSPKSGHDTVSWYQQALGQGPQFIFQYYEEEERQRGNFPDRFSGHQFPNYSSELNVNALLLGDSALYLCASSYGGRATDTQYFGPGTRLTVL.

This clonotype was found a few times. V is TRBV4-1 and J is TRBJ1-4, with 7 bases fitting TRBD1. The CDR3 extends over 16 amino acids. With 7 bases clipped from V and 10 bases from J, the junction kept 18 bases outside the gene matches. From germline, CDR1 is MGHRA and CDR2 YSYEKL. The CDR3 loop is CASTSIQTGPWRKLFF. The CDR3 DNA reads as TGCGCCAGCACCTCAATCCAGACAGGGCCTTGGCGAAAACTGTTTTTT.

V and J are TRBV30 and TRBJ2-7; no clear D. The CDR3 consists of 12 residues. The V gene's germline CDR1 is GTSNPN and CDR2 SVGIG (reference sequence). Trimming removed 0 bases from V and 7 bases from J, with 10 bases in between. The CDR3 DNA follows: TGTGCCTGGAGTGTTGGGGTGGGTGAGCAGTACTTC. Translation: CAWSVGVGEQYF.

This clonotype was picked up a small number of times. The chain is built from TRBV10-2 and TRBJ2-3; 8 nucleotides match TRBD2. V lost 10 bases, J lost 7 bases, and 10 bases stayed unmatched. CDR1 is WSHSY and CDR2 is SAAADI in the germline V gene. This CDR3 region has 13 residues. DNA for the CDR3: TGCGCCACCAGCGGGGGAGGTAGGAATACGCAGTATTTT. It specifies CATSGGGRNTQYF.

This clonotype has a handful of counts. This chain uses TRBV29-1 with TRBJ2-5; 9 bases are shared with TRBD2. The length of the CDR3 is 16 residues. CDR1 is SQVTM and CDR2 is ANQGSEA in the germline V gene. With 3 bases clipped from V and 0 bases from J, the junction kept 8 bases outside the gene matches. The DNA for the CDR3 is TGCAGCGTTGACGGGACTAGCCGAATAAACCAAGAGACCCAGTACTTC. Its protein product is CSVDGTSRINQETQYF.

This clonotype was seen ten or more times. The rearrangement links TRBV10-3 to TRBJ2-1, with 9 nucleotides matching TRBD2. The ends lost 0 bases at V and 5 bases at J; junction bases unmatched: 8. CDR3 size: 17 residues. Germline CDR1 is ENHRY and CDR2 is SYGVKD. CDR3 amino acids: CAISESRASGDHNEQFF. CDR3 sequence (DNA): TGTGCCATCAGTGAGTCAAGGGCTAGCGGGGACCACAATGAGCAGTTCTTC.